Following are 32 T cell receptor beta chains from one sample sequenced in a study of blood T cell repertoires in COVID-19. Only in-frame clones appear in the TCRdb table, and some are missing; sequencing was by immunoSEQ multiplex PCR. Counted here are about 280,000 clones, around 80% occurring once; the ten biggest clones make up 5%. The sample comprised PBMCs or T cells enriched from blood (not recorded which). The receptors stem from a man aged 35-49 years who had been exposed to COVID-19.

As DNA, the CDR3 is TGTGCCAGCGAAACAGGGATTTACACCGGGGAGCTGTTTTTT. It codes for CASETGIYTGELFF. This chain uses TRBV3-1 (or the pseudogene TRBV3-2) with TRBJ2-2; D may be TRBD1 (6 bases). CDR3 length: 14 amino acids. CDR1 is LGHDT, CDR2 YNNKEL, per germline (reference sequence). V was clipped by 8 bases and J by 3 bases, with 13 bases between them.

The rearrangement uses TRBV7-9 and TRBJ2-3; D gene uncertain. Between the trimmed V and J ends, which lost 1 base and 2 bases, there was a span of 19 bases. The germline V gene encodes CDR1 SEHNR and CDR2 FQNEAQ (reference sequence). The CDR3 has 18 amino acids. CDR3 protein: CASSLVRPSLDFTDTQYF. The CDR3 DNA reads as TGTGCCAGCAGCTTAGTTAGGCCTTCCCTAGATTTCACAGATACGCAGTATTTT.

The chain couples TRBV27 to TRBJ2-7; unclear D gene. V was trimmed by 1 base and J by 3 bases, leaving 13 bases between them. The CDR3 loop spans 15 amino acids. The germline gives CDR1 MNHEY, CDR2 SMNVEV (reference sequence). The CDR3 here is CASSLFSLPLYEQYF. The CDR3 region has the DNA TGTGCCAGCAGTTTATTCTCACTGCCCCTCTACGAGCAGTACTTC.

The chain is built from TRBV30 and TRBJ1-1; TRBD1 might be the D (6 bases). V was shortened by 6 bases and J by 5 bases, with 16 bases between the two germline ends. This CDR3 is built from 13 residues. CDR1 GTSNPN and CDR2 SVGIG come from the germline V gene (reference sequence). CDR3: CACRGSYGTEAFF. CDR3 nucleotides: TGTGCCTGCAGGGGATCATACGGGACTGAAGCTTTCTTT.

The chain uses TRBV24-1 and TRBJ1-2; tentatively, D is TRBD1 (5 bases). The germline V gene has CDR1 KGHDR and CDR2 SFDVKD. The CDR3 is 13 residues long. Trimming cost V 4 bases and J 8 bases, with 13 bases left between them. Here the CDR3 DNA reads TGTGCCACCAGTGACCCAGGGAGGGGCGGCTACACCTTC. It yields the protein CATSDPGRGGYTF.

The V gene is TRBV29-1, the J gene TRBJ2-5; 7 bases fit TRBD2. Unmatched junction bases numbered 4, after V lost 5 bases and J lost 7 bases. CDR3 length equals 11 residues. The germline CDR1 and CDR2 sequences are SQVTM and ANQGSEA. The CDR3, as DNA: TGCAGCGTTTTTGGCGGGGGGACCCAGTACTTC. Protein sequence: CSVFGGGTQYF.

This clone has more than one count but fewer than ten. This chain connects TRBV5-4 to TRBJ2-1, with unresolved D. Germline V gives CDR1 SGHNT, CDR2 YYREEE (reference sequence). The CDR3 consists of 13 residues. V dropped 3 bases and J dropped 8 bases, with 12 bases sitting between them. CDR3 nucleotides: TGTGCCAGCAGCTACTCTATGCGCGATGAGCAGTTCTTC. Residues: CASSYSMRDEQFF.

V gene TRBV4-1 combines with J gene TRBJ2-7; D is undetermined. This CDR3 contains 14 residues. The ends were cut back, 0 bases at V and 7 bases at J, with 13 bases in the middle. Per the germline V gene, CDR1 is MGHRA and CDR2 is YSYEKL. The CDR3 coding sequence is TGCGCCAGCAGCCAAGAGGCAGCCTCGAGGGAGCAGTACTTC. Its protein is CASSQEAASREQYF.

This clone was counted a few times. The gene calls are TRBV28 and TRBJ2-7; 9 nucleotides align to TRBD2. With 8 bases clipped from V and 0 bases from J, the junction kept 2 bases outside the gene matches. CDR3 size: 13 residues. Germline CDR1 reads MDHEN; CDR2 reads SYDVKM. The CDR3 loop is CASVSGSSYEQYF. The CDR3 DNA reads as TGTGCCAGCGTTAGCGGGAGCTCCTACGAGCAGTACTTC.

The CDR3 region is CASSRNRDRVNEQFF. CDR3 DNA: TGTGCCAGCAGTAGAAACCGGGACAGGGTAAATGAGCAGTTCTTC. This chain links TRBV2 with TRBJ2-1, with 9 bases identical to TRBD1. CDR1 and CDR2 from the germline V gene are SNHLY and FYNNEI. CDR3 length equals 15 residues. V trimming: 5 bases; J trimming: 7 bases; junction bases outside the gene matches: 9.

The CDR3 nucleotides read TGTGCCAGCATCTGGCAGGGGGCACGGGCTTTCTTT. Protein sequence: CASIWQGARAFF. This chain uses TRBV2 with TRBJ1-1, with TRBD1 matching 8 bases. The CDR3 covers 12 residues. The V segment lost 7 bases and the J segment 11 bases; nucleotides outside the gene matches: 9. Germline V gene lookup returns CDR1 SNHLY and CDR2 FYNNEI.

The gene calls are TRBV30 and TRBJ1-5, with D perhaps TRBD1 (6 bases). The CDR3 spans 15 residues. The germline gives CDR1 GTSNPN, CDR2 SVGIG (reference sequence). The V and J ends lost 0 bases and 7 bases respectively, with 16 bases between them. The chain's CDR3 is CAWSVAGDVGQPQHF. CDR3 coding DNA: TGTGCCTGGAGTGTGGCAGGGGATGTGGGACAGCCCCAGCATTTT. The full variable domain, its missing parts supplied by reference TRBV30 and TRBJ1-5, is SQTIHQWPATLVQPVGSPLSLECTVEGTSNPNLYWYRQAAGRGLQLLFYSVGIGQISSEVPQNLSASRPQDRQFILSSKKLLLSDSGFYLCAWSVAGDVGQPQHFGDGTRLSIL.

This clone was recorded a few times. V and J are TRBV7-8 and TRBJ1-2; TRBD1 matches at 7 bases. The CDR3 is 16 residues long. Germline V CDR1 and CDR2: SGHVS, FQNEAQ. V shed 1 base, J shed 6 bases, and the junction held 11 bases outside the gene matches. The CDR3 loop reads CASSLDPVTGLDGYTF. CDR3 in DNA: TGTGCCAGCAGCTTAGATCCTGTGACAGGGCTCGATGGCTACACCTTC.

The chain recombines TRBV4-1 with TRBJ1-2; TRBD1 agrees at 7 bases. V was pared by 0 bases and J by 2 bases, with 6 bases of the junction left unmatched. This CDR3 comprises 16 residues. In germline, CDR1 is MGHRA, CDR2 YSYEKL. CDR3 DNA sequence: TGCGCCAGCAGCCAAGAGGCCGGGACAGCCAACTATGGCTACACCTTC. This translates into CASSQEAGTANYGYTF.

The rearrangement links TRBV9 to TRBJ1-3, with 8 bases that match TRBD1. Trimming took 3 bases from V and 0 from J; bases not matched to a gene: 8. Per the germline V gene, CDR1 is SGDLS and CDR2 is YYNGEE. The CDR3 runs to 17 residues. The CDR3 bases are TGTGCCAGCAGCGCTCGACAGGGGCAAAGCTCTGGAAACACCATATATTTT. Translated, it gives CASSARQGQSSGNTIYF.

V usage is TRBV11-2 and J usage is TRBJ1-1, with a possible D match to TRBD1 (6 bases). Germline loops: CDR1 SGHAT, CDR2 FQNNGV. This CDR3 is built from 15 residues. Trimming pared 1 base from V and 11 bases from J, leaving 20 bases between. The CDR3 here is CASSLGLGGLVEAFF. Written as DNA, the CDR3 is TGTGCCAGCAGCTTAGGATTGGGGGGGCTGGTTGAGGCTTTCTTT.

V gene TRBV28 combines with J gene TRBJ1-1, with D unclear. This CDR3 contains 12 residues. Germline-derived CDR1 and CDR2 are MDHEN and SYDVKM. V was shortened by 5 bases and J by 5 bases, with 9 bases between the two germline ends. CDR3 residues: CASSPRRTEAFF. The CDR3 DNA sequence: TGTGCCAGCAGTCCGAGGAGGACTGAAGCTTTCTTT.

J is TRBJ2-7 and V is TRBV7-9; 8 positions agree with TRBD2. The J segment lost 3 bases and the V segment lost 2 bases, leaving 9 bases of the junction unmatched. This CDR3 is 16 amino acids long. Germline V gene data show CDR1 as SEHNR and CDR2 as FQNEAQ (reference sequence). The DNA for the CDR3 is TGTGCCAGCAGCTTACAGATTGGACTAGCTCGCTACGAGCAGTACTTC. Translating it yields CASSLQIGLARYEQYF. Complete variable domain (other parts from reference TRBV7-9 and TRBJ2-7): DTGVSQNPRHKITKRGQNVTFRCDPISEHNRLYWYRQTLGQGPEFLTYFQNEAQLEKSRLLSDRFSAERPKGSFSTLEIQRTEQGDSAMYLCASSLQIGLARYEQYFGPGTRLTVT.

The CDR3 nucleotides read TGTGCCAGCAGCTTGGAATCGGTCGGGGAAAAACTGTTTTTT. Translation: CASSLESVGEKLFF. V gene TRBV5-6 combines with J gene TRBJ1-4, with D unclear. Deletions cut 0 bases from V and 8 bases from J, with 11 bases between. Germline V lookup: CDR1 SGHDT, CDR2 YYEEEE. The CDR3 is 14 residues long.

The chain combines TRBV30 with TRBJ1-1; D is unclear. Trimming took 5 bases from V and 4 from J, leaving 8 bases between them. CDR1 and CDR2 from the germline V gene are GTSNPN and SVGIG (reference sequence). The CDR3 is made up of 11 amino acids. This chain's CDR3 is CAWGSGTEAFF. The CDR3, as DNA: TGTGCCTGGGGGTCGGGCACTGAAGCTTTCTTT.

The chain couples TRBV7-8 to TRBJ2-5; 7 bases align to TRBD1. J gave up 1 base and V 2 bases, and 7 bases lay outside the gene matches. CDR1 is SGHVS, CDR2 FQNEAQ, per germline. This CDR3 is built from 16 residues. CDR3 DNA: TGTGCCAGCAGCTTAAGGGGGCGAGCTACCCAAGAGACCCAGTACTTC. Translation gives CASSLRGRATQETQYF.

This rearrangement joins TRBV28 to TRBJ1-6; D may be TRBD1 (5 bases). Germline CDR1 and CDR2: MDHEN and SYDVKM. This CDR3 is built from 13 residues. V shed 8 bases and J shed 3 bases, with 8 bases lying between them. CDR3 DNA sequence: TGTGCCAGCCTAGACAGCTATAATTCACCCCTCCACTTT. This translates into CASLDSYNSPLHF.

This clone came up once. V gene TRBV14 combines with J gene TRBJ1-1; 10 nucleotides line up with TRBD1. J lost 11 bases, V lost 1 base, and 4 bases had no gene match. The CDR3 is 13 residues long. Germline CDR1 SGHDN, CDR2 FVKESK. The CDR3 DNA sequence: TGTGCCAGCAGCCAAGGGACAGGGGGATCGGCTTTCTTT. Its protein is CASSQGTGGSAFF.

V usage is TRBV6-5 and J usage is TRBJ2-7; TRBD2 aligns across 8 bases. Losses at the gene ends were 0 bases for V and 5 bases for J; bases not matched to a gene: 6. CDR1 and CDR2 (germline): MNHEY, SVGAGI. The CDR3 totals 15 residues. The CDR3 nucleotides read TGTGCCAGCAGTTACTCGACAGCGGGAGCCCACGAGCAGTACTTC. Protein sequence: CASSYSTAGAHEQYF.

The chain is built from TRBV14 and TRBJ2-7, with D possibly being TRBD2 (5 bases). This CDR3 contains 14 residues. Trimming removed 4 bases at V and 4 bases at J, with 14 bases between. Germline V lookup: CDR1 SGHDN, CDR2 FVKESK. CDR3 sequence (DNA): TGTGCCAGCAGCCCAAGTCAGCGGCTTTACGAGCAGTACTTC. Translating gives CASSPSQRLYEQYF.

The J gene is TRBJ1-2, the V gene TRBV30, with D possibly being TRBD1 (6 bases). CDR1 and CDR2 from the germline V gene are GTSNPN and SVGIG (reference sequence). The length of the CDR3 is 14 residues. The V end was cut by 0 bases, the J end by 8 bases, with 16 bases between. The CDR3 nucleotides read TGTGCCTGGAGTGTGGGGGCTGGGATAGAGGGCTACACCTTC. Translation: CAWSVGAGIEGYTF.

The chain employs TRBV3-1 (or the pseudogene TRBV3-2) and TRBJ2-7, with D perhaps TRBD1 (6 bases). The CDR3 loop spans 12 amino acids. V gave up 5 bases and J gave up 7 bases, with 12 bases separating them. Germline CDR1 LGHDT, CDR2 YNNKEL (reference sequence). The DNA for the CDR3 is TGTGCCAGCAGCATCAGGGGTGGGGAGCAGTACTTC. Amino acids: CASSIRGGEQYF.

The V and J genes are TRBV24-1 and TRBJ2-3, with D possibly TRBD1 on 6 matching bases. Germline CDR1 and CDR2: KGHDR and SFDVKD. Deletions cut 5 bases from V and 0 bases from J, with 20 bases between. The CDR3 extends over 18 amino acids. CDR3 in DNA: TGTGCCACCAGTGGGGGGCACCAGGGGTGGTCTAGCACAGATACGCAGTATTTT. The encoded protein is CATSGGHQGWSSTDTQYF.

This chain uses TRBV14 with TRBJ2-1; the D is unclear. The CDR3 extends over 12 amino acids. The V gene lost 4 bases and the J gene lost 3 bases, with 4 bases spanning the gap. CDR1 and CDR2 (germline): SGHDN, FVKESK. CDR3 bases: TGTGCCAGCAGCCTTAACTACAATGAGCAGTTCTTC. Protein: CASSLNYNEQFF.

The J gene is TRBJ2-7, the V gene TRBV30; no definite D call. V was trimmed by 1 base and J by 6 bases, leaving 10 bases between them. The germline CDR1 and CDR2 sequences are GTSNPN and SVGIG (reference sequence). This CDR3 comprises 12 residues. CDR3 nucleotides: TGTGCCTGGAGTGAGCTAGATAGCGAGCAGTACTTC. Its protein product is CAWSELDSEQYF.

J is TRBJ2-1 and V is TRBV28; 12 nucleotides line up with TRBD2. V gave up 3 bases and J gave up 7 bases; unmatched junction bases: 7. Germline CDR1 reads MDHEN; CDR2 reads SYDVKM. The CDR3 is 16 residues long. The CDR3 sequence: CASSFRRLAGVNEQFF. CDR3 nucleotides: TGTGCCAGCAGTTTTAGGAGACTAGCGGGAGTAAATGAGCAGTTCTTC.

The CDR3 region has the DNA TGTGCCAGCAGCCGGAGGGGGACAGGGGGTAGGGTACGAGAGACCCAGTACTTC. Translating gives CASSRRGTGGRVRETQYF. The chain is built from TRBV7-9 and TRBJ2-5; 11 bases align to TRBD1. V lost 5 bases, J lost 4 bases, and 15 bases stayed unmatched. The length of the CDR3 is 18 residues. Per the germline V gene, CDR1 is SEHNR and CDR2 is FQNEAQ (reference sequence). Combining the CDR3 with reference TRBV7-9 and TRBJ2-5 gives the whole variable domain DTGVSQNPRHKITKRGQNVTFRCDPISEHNRLYWYRQTLGQGPEFLTYFQNEAQLEKSRLLSDRFSAERPKGSFSTLEIQRTEQGDSAMYLCASSRRGTGGRVRETQYFGPGTRLLVL.